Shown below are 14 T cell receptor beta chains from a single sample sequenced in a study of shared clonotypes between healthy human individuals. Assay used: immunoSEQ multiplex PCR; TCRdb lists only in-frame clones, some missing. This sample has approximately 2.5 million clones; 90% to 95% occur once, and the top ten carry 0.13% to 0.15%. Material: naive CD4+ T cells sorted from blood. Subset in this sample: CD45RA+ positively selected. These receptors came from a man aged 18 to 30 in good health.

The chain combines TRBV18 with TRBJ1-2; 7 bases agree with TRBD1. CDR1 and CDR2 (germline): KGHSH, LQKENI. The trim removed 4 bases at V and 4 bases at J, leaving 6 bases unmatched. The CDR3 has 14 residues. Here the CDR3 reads CASSRGQAVYGYTF. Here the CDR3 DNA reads TGTGCCAGCTCACGTGGACAGGCGGTCTATGGCTACACCTTC.

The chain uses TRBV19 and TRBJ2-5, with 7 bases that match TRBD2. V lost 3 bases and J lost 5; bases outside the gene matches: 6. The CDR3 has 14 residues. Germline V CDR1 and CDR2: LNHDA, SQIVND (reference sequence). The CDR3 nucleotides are TGTGCCAGTAGTATTAGTAGGGGAGGGGAGACCCAGTACTTC. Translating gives CASSISRGGETQYF.

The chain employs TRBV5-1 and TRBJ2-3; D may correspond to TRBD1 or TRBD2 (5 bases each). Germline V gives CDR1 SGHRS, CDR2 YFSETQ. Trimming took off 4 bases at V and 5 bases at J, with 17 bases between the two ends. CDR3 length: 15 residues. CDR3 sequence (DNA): TGCGCCAGCAGCGCCGAGGGGTTAGGAAAAGATACGCAGTATTTT. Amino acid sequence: CASSAEGLGKDTQYF.

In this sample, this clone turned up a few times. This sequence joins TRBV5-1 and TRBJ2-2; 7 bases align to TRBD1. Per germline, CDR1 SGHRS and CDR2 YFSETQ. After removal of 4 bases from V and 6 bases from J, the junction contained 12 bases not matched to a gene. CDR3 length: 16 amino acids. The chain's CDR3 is CASSPRVGGVAGELFF. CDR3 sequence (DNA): TGCGCCAGCAGCCCCAGGGTAGGGGGCGTCGCCGGGGAGCTGTTTTTT.

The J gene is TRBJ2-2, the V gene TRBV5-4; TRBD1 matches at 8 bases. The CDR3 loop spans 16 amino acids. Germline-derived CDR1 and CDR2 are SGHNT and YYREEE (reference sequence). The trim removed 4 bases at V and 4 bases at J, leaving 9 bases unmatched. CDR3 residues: CASSLDRGTLTGELFF. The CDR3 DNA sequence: TGTGCCAGCAGCCTAGACAGGGGAACCCTCACCGGGGAGCTGTTTTTT.

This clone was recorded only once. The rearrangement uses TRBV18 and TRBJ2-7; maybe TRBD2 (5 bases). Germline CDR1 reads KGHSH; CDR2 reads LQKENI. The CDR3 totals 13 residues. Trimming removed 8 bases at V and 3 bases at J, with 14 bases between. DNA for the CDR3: TGTGCCAGCGAGGGAGCTGACCGCTACGAGCAGTACTTC. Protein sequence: CASEGADRYEQYF.

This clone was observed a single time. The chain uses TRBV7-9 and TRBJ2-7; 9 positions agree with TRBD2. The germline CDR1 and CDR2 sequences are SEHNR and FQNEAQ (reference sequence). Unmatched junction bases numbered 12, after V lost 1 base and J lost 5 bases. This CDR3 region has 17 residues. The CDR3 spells CASSLGSGSGRFDEQYF. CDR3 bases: TGTGCCAGCAGCTTAGGGTCTGGTAGCGGGAGATTTGACGAGCAGTACTTC.

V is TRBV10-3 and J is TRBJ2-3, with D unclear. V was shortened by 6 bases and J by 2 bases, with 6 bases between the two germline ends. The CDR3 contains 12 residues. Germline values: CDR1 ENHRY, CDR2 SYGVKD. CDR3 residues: CAIRMNTDTQYF. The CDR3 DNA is TGTGCCATCAGGATGAACACAGATACGCAGTATTTT.

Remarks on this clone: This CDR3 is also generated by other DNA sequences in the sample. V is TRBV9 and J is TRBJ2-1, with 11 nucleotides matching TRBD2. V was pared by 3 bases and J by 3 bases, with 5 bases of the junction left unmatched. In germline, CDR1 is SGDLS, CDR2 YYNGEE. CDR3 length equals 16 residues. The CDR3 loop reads CASSALAGGIYNEQFF. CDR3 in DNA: TGTGCCAGCAGCGCATTAGCGGGAGGGATCTACAATGAGCAGTTCTTC.

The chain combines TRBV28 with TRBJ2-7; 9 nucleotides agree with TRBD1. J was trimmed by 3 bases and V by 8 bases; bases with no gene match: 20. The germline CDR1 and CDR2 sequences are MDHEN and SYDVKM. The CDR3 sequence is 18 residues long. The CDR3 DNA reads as TGTGCCAGCCGACCAGGCGTGGCCTGGACAGGGGTGTACTACGAGCAGTACTTC. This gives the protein CASRPGVAWTGVYYEQYF.

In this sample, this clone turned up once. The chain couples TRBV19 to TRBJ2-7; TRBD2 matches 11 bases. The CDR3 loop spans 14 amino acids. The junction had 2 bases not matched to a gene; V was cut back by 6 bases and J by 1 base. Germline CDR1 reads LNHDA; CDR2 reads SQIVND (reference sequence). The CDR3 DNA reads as TGTGCCAGTAGGACTAGCGGGGCGTCCTACGAGCAGTACTTC. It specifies CASRTSGASYEQYF. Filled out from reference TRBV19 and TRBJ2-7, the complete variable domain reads DGGITQSPKYLFRKEGQNVTLSCEQNLNHDAMYWYRQDPGQGLRLIYYSQIVNDFQKGDIAEGYSVSREKKESFPLTVTSAQKNPTAFYLCASRTSGASYEQYFGPGTRLTVT.

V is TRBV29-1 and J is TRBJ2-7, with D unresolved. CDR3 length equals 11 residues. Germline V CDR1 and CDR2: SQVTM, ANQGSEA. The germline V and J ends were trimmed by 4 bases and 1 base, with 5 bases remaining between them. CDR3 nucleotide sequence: TGCAGCGTTGGATTTTCCTACGAGCAGTACTTC. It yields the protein CSVGFSYEQYF.

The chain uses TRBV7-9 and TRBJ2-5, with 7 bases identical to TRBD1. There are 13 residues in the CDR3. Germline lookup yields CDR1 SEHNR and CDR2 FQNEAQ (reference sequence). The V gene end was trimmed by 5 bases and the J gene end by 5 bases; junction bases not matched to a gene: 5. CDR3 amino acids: CASSRQGLETQYF. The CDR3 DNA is TGTGCCAGCAGCCGACAGGGATTGGAGACCCAGTACTTC.

CDR3 coding DNA: TGCGCCAGCAGCCAGGGACAGGGGGCGCGAGGGGCCAACGTCCTGACTTTC. This sequence encodes CASSQGQGARGANVLTF. The chain links TRBV5-1 to TRBJ2-6; 12 nucleotides align to TRBD1. The CDR3 sequence is 17 residues long. Germline CDR1 and CDR2: SGHRS and YFSETQ. J was trimmed by 4 bases and V by 4 bases; bases with no gene match: 6. Using reference TRBV5-1 and TRBJ2-6 for the parts outside the CDR3, the full variable domain is KAGVTQTPRYLIKTRGQQVTLSCSPISGHRSVSWYQQTPGQGLQFLFEYFSETQRNKGNFPGRFSGRQFSNSRSEMNVSTLELGDSALYLCASSQGQGARGANVLTFGAGSRLTVL.